The 29 T cell receptor beta chains reported below all come from one sample, sequenced in a study of OX40 agonist ivuxolimab in advanced cancers. The data were produced by immunoSEQ multiplex PCR, yet TCRdb's version contains in-frame clones alone and is incomplete. The sample contains around 34,000 clones, over 80% of which appear only once. Here the sequenced sample was CD4+ or CD8+ T cells sorted from blood, taken in a trial of the OX40 agonist ivuxolimab. These receptors all stem from an adult with an advanced solid tumor such as melanoma, head and neck, liver or kidney cancer.

Regarding this clone: In the same sample, other DNA sequences code for this CDR3. The V and J genes are TRBV27 and TRBJ1-1, with 7 bases fitting TRBD1. V lost 3 bases, J lost 0 bases, and 7 bases stayed unmatched. Germline CDR1 is MNHEY and CDR2 is SMNVEV (reference sequence). The CDR3 has 16 amino acids. The DNA for the CDR3 is TGTGCCAGCAGTTTGCTAGAACAGGGGATGAACACTGAAGCTTTCTTT. This sequence encodes CASSLLEQGMNTEAFF.

The chain uses TRBV4-1 and TRBJ2-7; 7 nucleotides line up with TRBD1. There are 16 residues in the CDR3. After removal of 1 base from V and 1 base from J, the junction contained 7 bases not matched to a gene. Germline V gene lookup returns CDR1 MGHRA and CDR2 YSYEKL. The CDR3 region has the DNA TGCGCCAGCAGCCAAGTTACAGGGGCCTCATCCTACGAGCAGTACTTC. The encoded protein is CASSQVTGASSYEQYF.

This chain links TRBV19 with TRBJ2-5; D is possibly TRBD1 or TRBD2 (5 bases each). This CDR3 comprises 12 residues. V was cut by 3 bases and J by 4 bases, with 6 bases left in between. CDR1 LNHDA and CDR2 SQIVND come from the germline V gene (reference sequence). CDR3 sequence (DNA): TGTGCCAGTAGTATTGGGGGAGAGACCCAGTACTTC. It specifies CASSIGGETQYF.

This chain links TRBV27 with TRBJ2-1; 8 bases line up with TRBD2. Trimming cost V 5 bases and J 10 bases; bases outside gene matches: 13. Germline CDR1 MNHEY, CDR2 SMNVEV (reference sequence). The CDR3 has 15 residues. In DNA form, the CDR3 reads TGTGCCAGCAGTCCCACTAGCGGCCTGGGTGGAGAGCAGTTCTTC. Amino acids: CASSPTSGLGGEQFF.

The V gene is TRBV7-2, the J gene TRBJ2-7, with 10 bases fitting TRBD2. The J segment lost 4 bases and the V segment lost 4 bases, leaving 4 bases of the junction unmatched. Germline lookup yields CDR1 SGHTA and CDR2 FQGNSA. The CDR3 covers 14 residues. The CDR3: CASSSSSGGYEQYF. The CDR3 DNA follows: TGTGCCAGCAGCTCCTCTAGCGGGGGTTACGAGCAGTACTTC.

The chain has TRBV28 and TRBJ1-3; D not resolved. There are 14 residues in the CDR3. Germline CDR1 and CDR2: MDHEN and SYDVKM. Trimming took off 2 bases at V and 4 bases at J, with 9 bases between the two ends. The CDR3 region has the DNA TGTGCCAGCAGTTTAACGACAACAGGAAACACCATATATTTT. It translates to CASSLTTTGNTIYF.

The chain combines TRBV18 with TRBJ1-1; D ambiguous. Trimming cost V 2 bases and J 4 bases, with 14 bases left between them. Germline assignment: CDR1 KGHSH and CDR2 LQKENI. The CDR3 is made up of 15 amino acids. CDR3 coding DNA: TGTGCCAGCTCACCAAAGGAGAGAGCGGGCACTGAAGCTTTCTTT. This sequence encodes CASSPKERAGTEAFF.

V usage is TRBV4-1 and J usage is TRBJ1-5, with a possible D match to TRBD1 (5 bases). The germline V and J ends were trimmed by 5 bases and 4 bases, with 18 bases remaining between them. The CDR3 runs 16 residues. Germline values: CDR1 MGHRA, CDR2 YSYEKL. The DNA for the CDR3 is TGCGCCAGCAGCTACTCTTCCGGGGGTATGAATCAGCCCCAGCATTTT. It yields the protein CASSYSSGGMNQPQHF.

The chain joins TRBV27 to TRBJ2-3; perhaps TRBD1 as D (7 bases). This CDR3 has 13 residues. The V gene's germline CDR1 is MNHEY and CDR2 SMNVEV (reference sequence). V was trimmed by 4 bases and J by 6 bases, leaving 11 bases between them. In nucleotides, the CDR3 is TGTGCCAGCAGTTGGACAGGAGGGGATACGCAGTATTTT. It encodes CASSWTGGDTQYF.

Notes on this clone: The junction departs from the called germline gene at one end, perhaps through a read error. The chain has TRBV7-7 and TRBJ2-7, with D perhaps matching TRBD1 (6 bases). The CDR3 extends over 14 amino acids. The germline V gene encodes CDR1 SSHAT and CDR2 FNYEAQ (reference sequence). The CDR3, as DNA: TGTGCTAGCAGCTTAGACGCAGGGGCGGGCGAGCAGTACTTC. This translates into CASSLDAGAGEQYF.

The genes are TRBV7-9 and TRBJ1-4, with TRBD1 as a possible D gene (6 bases). This CDR3 is built from 16 residues. Germline-derived CDR1 and CDR2 are SEHNR and FQNEAQ (reference sequence). Deletions cut 3 bases from V and 8 bases from J, with 19 bases between. In DNA, the CDR3 is TGTGCCAGCAGCTTGCTTTCCGGGACACCAGACGAAAAACTGTTTTTT. Translated: CASSLLSGTPDEKLFF.

The rearrangement joins TRBV4-3 to TRBJ1-4; TRBD1 is a possible D gene (5 bases). This CDR3 contains 14 residues. Germline V gene data show CDR1 as LGHNA and CDR2 as YSLEER. Trimming took 2 bases from V and 8 from J, leaving 12 bases between them. In DNA form, the CDR3 reads TGCGCCAGCAGCCAACGGGACTTCAAGGAAAAACTGTTTTTT. It translates to CASSQRDFKEKLFF.

The chain recombines TRBV21-1 with TRBJ2-1. TRBV21-1 counts as a pseudogene. The CDR3 runs 13 residues. CDR3 amino acids: CASSGNGCNEQFF. For the CDR3, the DNA is TGTGCCAGCAGCGGCAACGGATGTAATGAGCAGTTCTTC.

As to this clone: A far larger clone is one nucleotide away, so this likely arose from a read error. V and J are TRBV5-1 and TRBJ2-7, with 10 bases aligning to TRBD2. The ends lost 2 bases at V and 4 bases at J; junction bases unmatched: 3. From germline, CDR1 is SGHRS and CDR2 YFSETQ. The length of the CDR3 is 14 residues. The CDR3 bases are TGCGCCAGCAGCTTTGGACTAGCGGCTTACGAGCAGTACTTC. Protein product: CASSFGLAAYEQYF.

This rearrangement joins TRBV6-5 to TRBJ1-1; the match to TRBD1 covers 8 bases. Per germline, CDR1 MNHEY and CDR2 SVGAGI. Unmatched junction bases numbered 4, after V lost 2 bases and J lost 2 bases. This CDR3 comprises 15 residues. CDR3 DNA: TGTGCCAGCAGTTACGACGGACAGGGAAACACTGAAGCTTTCTTT. This sequence encodes CASSYDGQGNTEAFF.

The V and J genes are TRBV7-3 and TRBJ2-7; D may be TRBD1 (5 bases). Trimming cost V 1 base and J 3 bases, with 7 bases left between them. Germline loops: CDR1 SGHTA, CDR2 FQGTGA. This CDR3 has 13 amino acids. The CDR3 DNA reads TGTGCCAGCAGCTTAAGGCAGGGCTACGAGCAGTACTTC. Translating gives CASSLRQGYEQYF.

The table lists this clone with a count of one. The rearrangement uses TRBV4-1 and TRBJ1-6; D gene uncertain. The CDR3 has 15 residues. V was shortened by 2 bases and J by 9 bases, with 14 bases between the two germline ends. CDR1 and CDR2 from the germline V gene are MGHRA and YSYEKL. The CDR3: CASSQMGGSSSPLHF. In nucleotides, the CDR3 is TGCGCCAGCAGCCAAATGGGAGGGTCAAGTTCACCCCTCCACTTT.

The genes are TRBV28 and TRBJ2-2; tentatively, D is TRBD1 (6 bases). CDR1 is MDHEN and CDR2 is SYDVKM in the germline V gene. Trimming took off 7 bases at V and 3 bases at J, with 15 bases between the two ends. This CDR3 region has 15 residues. The CDR3 loop reads CASTPGGADTGELFF. The CDR3, as DNA: TGTGCCAGCACCCCTGGGGGCGCGGACACCGGGGAGCTGTTTTTT.

This chain uses TRBV19 with TRBJ2-5; 13 bases map to TRBD2. J lost 2 bases, V lost 6 bases, and 0 bases had no gene match. The CDR3 consists of 14 residues. Germline CDR1 LNHDA, CDR2 SQIVND (reference sequence). The CDR3 reads CASRGLAGQETQYF. In nucleotides, the CDR3 is TGTGCCAGTAGGGGACTAGCGGGGCAAGAGACCCAGTACTTC.

In this sample, this clone turned up many times. V is TRBV19 and J is TRBJ1-6, with a tentative D call TRBD1 (5 bases). Deletions cut 3 bases from V and 9 bases from J, with 12 bases between. Germline CDR1 is LNHDA and CDR2 is SQIVND (reference sequence). The CDR3 loop spans 14 amino acids. The CDR3 DNA reads TGTGCCAGTAGTATTGGGGGGGAAAGTTCACCCCTCCACTTT. Its translation: CASSIGGESSPLHF. Full variable domain (outside the CDR3, taken from reference TRBV19 and TRBJ1-6): DGGITQSPKYLFRKEGQNVTLSCEQNLNHDAMYWYRQDPGQGLRLIYYSQIVNDFQKGDIAEGYSVSREKKESFPLTVTSAQKNPTAFYLCASSIGGESSPLHFGNGTRLTVT.

The CDR3 DNA follows: TGTGCCAGCAGCCAGGATCCAGGTAACTACGAGCAGTACTTC. This codes for CASSQDPGNYEQYF. The chain links TRBV5-4 to TRBJ2-7; D is ambiguous. Germline assignment: CDR1 SGHNT and CDR2 YYREEE (reference sequence). The CDR3 runs to 14 residues. V lost 4 bases, J lost 3 bases, and 14 bases lay in between.

This chain links TRBV29-1 with TRBJ2-2; 9 bases are a match to TRBD1. The length of the CDR3 is 16 residues. Germline loops: CDR1 SQVTM, CDR2 ANQGSEA. The V gene end was trimmed by 2 bases and the J gene end by 4 bases; junction bases not matched to a gene: 8. CDR3: CSVEPPGTGTTGELFF. DNA of the CDR3: TGCAGCGTTGAACCGCCGGGGACAGGGACCACCGGGGAGCTGTTTTTT.

J is TRBJ2-1 and V is TRBV30, with 8 positions matching TRBD1. Unmatched junction bases numbered 19, after V lost 3 bases and J lost 3 bases. Germline CDR1 is GTSNPN and CDR2 is SVGIG (reference sequence). There are 19 residues in the CDR3. Written as DNA, the CDR3 is TGTGCCTGGAGCGATGACACAGGGGGGAGGCTGAGAGGCTACAATGAGCAGTTCTTC. Protein product: CAWSDDTGGRLRGYNEQFF.

This clone was detected only a few times. This chain links TRBV27 with TRBJ1-1, with D tentatively TRBD1 (5 bases). Looked up from germline, CDR1 is MNHEY and CDR2 is SMNVEV (reference sequence). Trimming took off 6 bases at V and 7 bases at J, with 9 bases between the two ends. The CDR3 contains 11 residues. The CDR3 loop reads CASRRGLEAFF. The DNA of the CDR3 is TGTGCCAGCAGAAGGGGCCTTGAAGCTTTCTTT.

This clone was recorded only once. The chain has TRBV27 and TRBJ1-2; D call uncertain. The CDR3 length is 14 residues. Germline CDR1 is MNHEY and CDR2 is SMNVEV (reference sequence). V lost 2 bases to trimming and J lost 3 bases, with 10 bases between them. The CDR3 is CASSLIGQDYGYTF. The CDR3 nucleotides read TGTGCCAGCAGTTTAATTGGGCAGGACTATGGCTACACCTTC.

V and J are TRBV5-1 and TRBJ2-1; 13 bases fit TRBD2. Germline V gene data show CDR1 as SGHRS and CDR2 as YFSETQ. The CDR3 contains 16 residues. V lost 0 bases and J lost 5; bases outside the gene matches: 2. The CDR3: CASSLGLAGGNNEQFF. The CDR3 DNA reads TGCGCCAGCAGCTTGGGACTAGCGGGAGGTAACAATGAGCAGTTCTTC. Full variable domain (rest looked up from reference TRBV5-1 and TRBJ2-1): KAGVTQTPRYLIKTRGQQVTLSCSPISGHRSVSWYQQTPGQGLQFLFEYFSETQRNKGNFPGRFSGRQFSNSRSEMNVSTLELGDSALYLCASSLGLAGGNNEQFFGPGTRLTVL.

Points on this clone: This sample includes further DNA sequences coding for the same CDR3. This rearrangement joins TRBV27 to TRBJ2-7; a possible D gene is TRBD2 (6 bases). CDR3 length: 14 residues. Germline CDR1 MNHEY, CDR2 SMNVEV (reference sequence). V was pared by 4 bases and J by 3 bases, with 13 bases between. This CDR3 reads CASSYTSGDYEQYF. Written as DNA, the CDR3 is TGTGCCAGCAGTTACACATCGGGAGACTACGAGCAGTACTTC.

V and J are TRBV19 and TRBJ2-1; 9 nucleotides agree with TRBD2. The CDR3 covers 14 residues. Germline V gene lookup returns CDR1 LNHDA and CDR2 SQIVND (reference sequence). V dropped 0 bases and J dropped 7; count of bases not matched to a gene: 1. The CDR3 DNA reads TGTGCCAGTAGTATAGATAGCGGGGGAAATGAGCAGTTCTTC. Translation gives CASSIDSGGNEQFF. The whole variable domain, remainder taken from reference TRBV19 and TRBJ2-1, is DGGITQSPKYLFRKEGQNVTLSCEQNLNHDAMYWYRQDPGQGLRLIYYSQIVNDFQKGDIAEGYSVSREKKESFPLTVTSAQKNPTAFYLCASSIDSGGNEQFFGPGTRLTVL.

V gene TRBV9 combines with J gene TRBJ2-1; a weak D match, TRBD1 (5 bases). V was trimmed by 3 bases and J by 3 bases, leaving 10 bases between them. This CDR3 comprises 14 residues. CDR1 is SGDLS and CDR2 is YYNGEE in the germline V gene. The CDR3 is CASSADSYYNEQFF. The CDR3 DNA reads as TGTGCCAGCAGCGCCGACAGTTACTACAATGAGCAGTTCTTC.